A selection of T cell receptor beta chains follows, all from one sample in a study of shared clonotypes between healthy human individuals. TCRdb keeps only in-frame clones here, not all; method: immunoSEQ multiplex PCR. Altogether 2,500,000 or so clones are present, more than 85% being singletons, with the ten largest covering 0.36%. Specimen: naive CD4+ T cells from PBMCs. These receptors were collected from a man between 18 and 29 years old in good health. Some clones in this sample may be carry-over from other donors' samples. Each CDR3 is given with its conserved first and last residue. The D gene is left open where the match is weak. Clone size, where shown, is once, few, many, or a class for clones that have expanded.

cdr3_aa cdr3_nt clone_size d_call v_call cdr3_length j_call
CASSYSGQGQEDEQFF TGTGCCAGCAGTTATTCCGGACAGGGCCAGGAGGATGAGCAGTTCTTC - TRBD1 TRBV28 16 TRBJ2-1
CASSFGAGANVLTF TGCGCCAGCAGCTTTGGGGCCGGGGCCAACGTCCTGACTTTC - - TRBV5-1 14 TRBJ2-6
CASSLIPDYGYTF TGCGCCAGCAGCTTGATCCCGGACTATGGCTACACCTTC - - TRBV5-1 13 TRBJ1-2
CASSVGLAGGPDTQYF TGTGCCAGCAGTGTGGGACTAGCGGGAGGGCCAGATACGCAGTATTTT once TRBD2 TRBV6-1 16 TRBJ2-3
CASSDPLIPAEQYF TGTGCCAGCAGTGATCCGCTAATCCCCGCCGAGCAGTACTTC - - TRBV25-1 14 TRBJ2-7
CASSLRAPGRGTSGSVPGADTQYF TGTGCCAGCAGCCTAAGGGCCCCAGGGCGAGGGACTAGCGGGAGTGTTCCCGGTGCAGATACGCAGTATTTT - TRBD2 TRBV7-3 24 TRBJ2-3
CASSPQWEHSGELFF TGTGCCAGCTCACCACAATGGGAGCATAGCGGGGAGCTGTTTTTT - - TRBV18 15 TRBJ2-2
CASSGNVGSKELFF TGTGCCAGCAGCGGGAACGTGGGGTCTAAGGAGCTGTTTTTT - - TRBV5-4 14 TRBJ2-2
CAISESMGQGDGYTF TGTGCCATCAGTGAGTCGATGGGACAGGGGGATGGCTACACCTTC - TRBD1 TRBV10-3 15 TRBJ1-2
CASSVVGGAGPYNEQFF TGTGCCAGCAGCGTAGTAGGAGGGGCTGGCCCTTACAATGAGCAGTTCTTC - - TRBV9 17 TRBJ2-1
CASSIRERGHYEQYF TGTGCCAGCAGCATCCGAGAGAGGGGGCACTACGAGCAGTACTTC - TRBD1 TRBV5-8 15 TRBJ2-7
CASSRISAGGFENIQYF TGTGCCAGCAGCCGGATCAGCGCGGGAGGTTTCGAAAACATTCAGTACTTC few TRBD2 TRBV7-9 17 TRBJ2-4
CAISDPGQGSYEQYF TGTGCCATCAGCGATCCGGGACAGGGATCCTACGAGCAGTACTTC - TRBD1 TRBV10-3 15 TRBJ2-7
CASSPFWSRASKLRGADTEAFF TGTGCCAGTAGTCCGTTCTGGTCTCGCGCCTCAAAACTCAGGGGGGCCGACACTGAAGCTTTCTTT - TRBD1 TRBV19 22 TRBJ1-1
CSVEIPRRGRGEQFF TGCAGCGTTGAAATCCCACGCCGGGGGCGGGGTGAGCAGTTCTTC - - TRBV29-1 15 TRBJ2-1
CASSLAQYQETQYF TGTGCCAGCAGCTTGGCACAGTACCAAGAGACCCAGTACTTC - - TRBV5-5 14 TRBJ2-5
CASSLGRQETQYF TGTGCCAGCAGCTTAGGGCGGCAAGAGACCCAGTACTTC - - TRBV7-3 13 TRBJ2-5
CASRGVGTEAFF TGTGCCAGCAGAGGGGTGGGCACTGAAGCTTTCTTT - - TRBV27 12 TRBJ1-1
CASSPERGTYEQYF TGTGCCAGCAGCCCCGAGCGGGGGACCTACGAGCAGTACTTC - TRBD2 TRBV28 14 TRBJ2-7
CASSPSGANVLTF TGTGCCAGCAGCCCGTCTGGGGCCAACGTCCTGACTTTC - - TRBV11-2 13 TRBJ2-6
CASSLLAPAGNEQFF TGTGCCAGCTCACTGCTAGCCCCAGCGGGCAATGAGCAGTTCTTC once - TRBV18 15 TRBJ2-1
CASSVSAGELFF TGTGCCAGCAGCGTATCGGCCGGGGAGCTGTTTTTT - - TRBV9 12 TRBJ2-2
CASSSGQGFTGELFF TGTGCCAGCAGTTCCGGACAGGGATTCACCGGGGAGCTGTTTTTT - TRBD1 TRBV28 15 TRBJ2-2
CASSPLGSAGLAKNIQYF TGCGCCAGCAGCCCCTTGGGGTCAGCGGGTCTAGCCAAAAACATTCAGTACTTC - - TRBV4-1 18 TRBJ2-4
CASSPRDSRGEQYF TGTGCCAGCAGCCCGCGGGACAGCCGGGGGGAGCAGTACTTC - - TRBV7-2 14 TRBJ2-7
CASSQRRPGLAFQPYEQYF TGCGCCAGCAGCCAACGTCGCCCGGGACTAGCGTTCCAGCCCTACGAGCAGTACTTC - TRBD2 TRBV4-3 19 TRBJ2-7
CASSDVAGKHNEQFF TGTGCCAGCAGTGACGTAGCAGGGAAACACAATGAGCAGTTCTTC - - TRBV2 15 TRBJ2-1
CATSRVQGGRNEQFF TGTGCCACCAGCAGAGTGCAGGGGGGACGAAATGAGCAGTTCTTC - - TRBV15 15 TRBJ2-1
CAWGRSEGDEQFF TGTGCCTGGGGGAGGAGTGAAGGCGATGAGCAGTTCTTC - - TRBV30 13 TRBJ2-1